A few counts support the clone carrying this T cell receptor (beta chain). The source of the sample is a study of T cells in Graves' hyperthyroidism and ophthalmopathy. With 2 bases clipped from V and 4 bases from J, the junction kept 8 bases outside the gene matches. CDR3 size: 16 residues. The V gene's germline CDR1 is SEHNR and CDR2 FQNEAQ (reference sequence). TCR beta CDR3 sequences were amplified from RNA transcripts. When the TCR CDR3 underwent first-round RT-PCR, the HTBI primer set was used. TCRdb reprocessed the multiplex PCR reads via MiXCR and lists one record per CDR3 protein. The data show about 350,000 distinct CDR3 sequences, with roughly 18% seen just once and less than 20% held by the top ten.

This clonotype originated in a woman aged 40-49 years with Graves' ophthalmopathy. Sequencing was done on a sample of blood. This chain uses TRBV7-9 with TRBJ1-5, with 7 bases matching TRBD1. The CDR3 protein is CASSLLGPTGNQPQHF. The CDR3 nucleotides are TGTGCCAGCAGCTTATTAGGTCCGACAGGGAATCAGCCCCAGCATTTT.